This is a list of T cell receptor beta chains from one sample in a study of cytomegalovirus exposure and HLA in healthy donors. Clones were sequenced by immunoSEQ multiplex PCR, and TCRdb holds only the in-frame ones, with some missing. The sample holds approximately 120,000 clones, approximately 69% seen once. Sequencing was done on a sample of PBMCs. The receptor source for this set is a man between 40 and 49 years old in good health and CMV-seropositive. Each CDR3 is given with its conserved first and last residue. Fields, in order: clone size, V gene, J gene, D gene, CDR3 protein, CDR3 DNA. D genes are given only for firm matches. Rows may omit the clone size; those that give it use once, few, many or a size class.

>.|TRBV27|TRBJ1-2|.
CASSLSRTDYGYTF
TGTGCCAGCAGTTTATCCCGGACAGACTATGGCTACACCTTC
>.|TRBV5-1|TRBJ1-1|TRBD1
CASSPDRGSNTEAFF
TGCGCCAGCAGCCCGGACAGGGGGTCGAACACTGAAGCTTTCTTT
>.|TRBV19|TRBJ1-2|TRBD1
CASSPGTGAYTF
TGTGCCAGTAGTCCGGGGACAGGGGCCTACACCTTC
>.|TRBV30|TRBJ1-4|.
CAWHQGPGNEKLFF
TGTGCCTGGCATCAGGGGCCGGGTAATGAAAAACTGTTTTTT
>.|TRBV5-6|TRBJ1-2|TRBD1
CASSLGDRGYRSYTF
TGTGCCAGCAGCTTAGGCGACAGGGGATATAGGAGCTACACCTTC
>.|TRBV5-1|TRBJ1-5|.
CASSSEGGVGQPQHF
TGCGCCAGCAGCTCAGAAGGAGGGGTCGGACAGCCCCAGCATTTT
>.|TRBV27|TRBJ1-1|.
CASSSRRDEAFF
TGTGCCAGCAGTTCCCGCAGGGATGAAGCTTTCTTT
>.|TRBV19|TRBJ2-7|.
CASSIDIGGTYEQYF
TGTGCCAGTAGTATAGATATAGGCGGGACCTACGAGCAGTACTTC
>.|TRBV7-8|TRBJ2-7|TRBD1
CATRGQGMNEQYF
TGTGCCACCAGGGGGCAGGGTATGAACGAGCAGTACTTC
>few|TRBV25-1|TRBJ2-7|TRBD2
CASSTLLAGGEQYF
TGTGCCAGCAGTACTCTACTAGCGGGGGGGGAGCAGTACTTC
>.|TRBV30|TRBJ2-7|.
CAWSQDSAYEQYF
TGTGCCTGGAGTCAGGACAGTGCCTACGAGCAGTACTTC
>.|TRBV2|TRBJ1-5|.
CASSEQAPSDQPQHF
TGTGCCAGCAGTGAACAGGCCCCTAGCGATCAGCCCCAGCATTTT
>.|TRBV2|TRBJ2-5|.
CASSEGGWERYETQYF
TGTGCCAGCAGTGAAGGGGGATGGGAGAGGTACGAGACCCAGTACTTC
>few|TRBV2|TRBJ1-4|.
CASGRGQKKLFF
TGTGCCAGCGGCCGGGGTCAGAAAAAACTGTTTTTT
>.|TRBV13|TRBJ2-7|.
CASSLGDRSYEQYF
TGTGCCAGCAGCTTAGGCGACAGGTCCTACGAGCAGTACTTC
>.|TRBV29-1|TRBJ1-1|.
CSVEPTTGNTEAFF
TGCAGCGTTGAACCCACGACGGGGAACACTGAAGCTTTCTTT
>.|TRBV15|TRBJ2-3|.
CAAGATGDTQYF
TGTGCGGCCGGGGCAACAGGGGATACGCAGTATTTT
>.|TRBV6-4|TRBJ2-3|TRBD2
CASSDSSGGADTQYF
TGTGCCAGCAGTGACTCGAGCGGGGGTGCAGATACGCAGTATTTT
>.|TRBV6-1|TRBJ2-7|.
CASSEGTVSYEQYF
TGTGCCAGCAGTGAAGGGACAGTTTCCTACGAGCAGTACTTC
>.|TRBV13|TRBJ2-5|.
CASSLNTETQYF
TGTGCCAGCAGCTTAAACACGGAGACCCAGTACTTC
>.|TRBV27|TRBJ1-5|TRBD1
CASSDRGFQPQHF
TGTGCCAGCAGCGACAGGGGATTTCAGCCCCAGCATTTT
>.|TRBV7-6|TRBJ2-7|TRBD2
CASSRTFSGIGEQYF
TGTGCCAGCAGTCGGACCTTTAGCGGGATTGGTGAGCAGTACTTC
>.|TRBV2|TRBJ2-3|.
CASSSGQIGTDTQYF
TGTGCCAGCAGTTCCGGACAGATCGGCACAGATACGCAGTATTTT
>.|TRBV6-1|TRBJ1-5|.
CASGPNSNQPQHF
TGTGCCAGCGGGCCAAATAGCAATCAGCCCCAGCATTTT
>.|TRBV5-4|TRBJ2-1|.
CASSPGLGGNEQFF
TGTGCCAGCAGCCCGGGACTGGGAGGCAATGAGCAGTTCTTC
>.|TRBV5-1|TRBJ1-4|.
CASSPQGRNEKLFF
TGCGCCAGCAGCCCACAGGGAAGAAATGAAAAACTGTTTTTT
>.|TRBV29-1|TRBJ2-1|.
CSVVRLDEQFF
TGCAGCGTCGTCCGGTTGGATGAGCAGTTCTTC
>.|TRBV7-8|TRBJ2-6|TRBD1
CASSSGTGGYGANVLTF
TGTGCCAGCAGCTCCGGGACAGGGGGATATGGAGCCAACGTCCTGACTTTC
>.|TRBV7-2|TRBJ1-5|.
CASARGGTPNQPQHF
TGTGCCAGCGCGCGGGGGGGCACCCCCAATCAGCCCCAGCATTTT
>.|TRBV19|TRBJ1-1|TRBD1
CASSSGQVTEAFF
TGTGCCAGTAGTAGCGGACAGGTCACTGAAGCTTTCTTT
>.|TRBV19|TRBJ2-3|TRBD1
CASDLGQGTDTQYF
TGTGCCAGTGATTTAGGACAGGGAACAGATACGCAGTATTTT
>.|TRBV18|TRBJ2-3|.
CASSPRGGTKSADTQYF
TGTGCCAGCTCACCACGGGGCGGGACCAAAAGTGCAGATACGCAGTATTTT
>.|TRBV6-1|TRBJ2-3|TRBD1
CASSDRGPADTQYF
TGTGCCAGCAGCGACAGGGGGCCGGCAGATACGCAGTATTTT
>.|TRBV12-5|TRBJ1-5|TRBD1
CASGLVRDSRSYQPQHF
TGTGCTAGTGGTTTGGTACGGGACAGCAGATCGTATCAGCCCCAGCATTTT
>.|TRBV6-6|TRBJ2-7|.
CASRDFLNEQYF
TGTGCCAGCAGGGACTTCTTGAATGAGCAGTACTTC
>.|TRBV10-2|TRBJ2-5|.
CASRSIQETQYF
TGCGCCAGCAGGAGCATCCAAGAGACCCAGTACTTC
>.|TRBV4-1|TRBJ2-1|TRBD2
CASSQTIGQRGTKQFF
TGCGCCAGCAGCCAGACCATAGGGCAGCGGGGGACTAAGCAGTTCTTC
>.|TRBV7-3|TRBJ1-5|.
CASSPEGASNQPQHF
TGTGCCAGCAGCCCGGAGGGAGCTAGCAATCAGCCCCAGCATTTT
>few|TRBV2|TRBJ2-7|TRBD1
CASSIRQGIEQYF
TGTGCCAGCAGTATCCGACAGGGGATCGAGCAGTACTTC
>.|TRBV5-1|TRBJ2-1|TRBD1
CASSFRQGKFF
TGCGCCAGCAGCTTTCGACAGGGTAAGTTCTTC